This is a list of T cell receptor beta chains from one sample in a study of T cell repertoires in cytomegalovirus infection. TCRdb analysed the reads with MiXCR anew, one entry per CDR3 protein. Of fewer than 200,000 distinct CDR3 sequences detected, around 15% appear once; the ten largest clones hold 20% to 30%. Sequencing was performed on PBMCs. These TCRs come from a human donor in good health (CMV status not recorded). Some clones in this sample may be carry-over from other donors' samples. CDR3s include the opening cysteine and the closing phenylalanine or tryptophan. The order of the fields is D gene, V gene, J gene, clone size, CDR3 DNA, CDR3 protein. The D gene is left open where the match is weak. Size values are once, few and many counts, or a class for expanded clones, and some rows have none.

>TRBD1|TRBV12-3/TRBV12-4|TRBJ1-3|many
TGTGCCAGCAGTGGGGACAGTGGAAACACCATATATTTT
CASSGDSGNTIYF
>NA|TRBV7-9|TRBJ2-3|many
TGTGCCAGCAGCAACCGGGACACTGCTAGCACAGATACGCAGTATTTT
CASSNRDTASTDTQYF
>TRBD1|TRBV5-1|TRBJ1-2|NA
TGCGCCAGCAGCTACAGGGGTAACTATGGCTACACCTTC
CASSYRGNYGYTF
>NA|TRBV12-5|TRBJ2-3|few
TGTGCTAGTGGACCCGGGACAGATACGCAGTATTTT
CASGPGTDTQYF
>TRBD1|TRBV6-8|TRBJ2-7|few
TGTGCCACTCGGGACAGGGGCCCCTACGAGCAGTACTTC
CATRDRGPYEQYF
>NA|TRBV7-9|TRBJ2-7|many
TGTGCCATCAGGACACCTTACGAGCAGTACTTC
CAIRTPYEQYF
>NA|TRBV12-3/TRBV12-4|TRBJ1-5|many
TGTGCCAGCAGCCCCAGGGGACTCAATCAGCCCCAGCATTTT
CASSPRGLNQPQHF
>NA|TRBV27|TRBJ1-3|few
TGTGCCAGCGGAGTGGTAGGAGGAAACACCATATATTTT
CASGVVGGNTIYF
>TRBD1|TRBV20-1|TRBJ1-5|NA
TGCAGTGCTCCCAGGGGGGGAATCGACAATCAGCCCCAGCATTTT
CSAPRGGIDNQPQHF
>NA|TRBV25-1|TRBJ2-3|many
TGTGCCAGCAGCCTGGGGGCCCCAGGTACGCAGTATTTT
CASSLGAPGTQYF
>NA|TRBV28|TRBJ2-5|few
TGTGCCAGCAGTCACGCCCACAGGGGGGGCCTACAAGAGACCCAGTACTTC
CASSHAHRGGLQETQYF
>NA|TRBV14|TRBJ1-4|many
TGTGCCAGCAGCCAAGGAGATGCAACTAATGAAAAACTGTTTTTT
CASSQGDATNEKLFF
>NA|TRBV6-1|TRBJ1-5|NA
TGTGCCAGCAGTGAACTTGGTAGCAATCAGCCCCAGCATTTT
CASSELGSNQPQHF
>NA|TRBV3-1|TRBJ2-2|few
TGTGCCAGCAGCCGCCTAGGGGGGCCCGGGGAGCTGTTTTTT
CASSRLGGPGELFF
>NA|TRBV2|TRBJ2-2|many
TGTGCCAGCAATCGTGAACTGGCCGGGGAGCTGTTTTTT
CASNRELAGELFF
>TRBD1|TRBV9|TRBJ1-1|NA
TGTGCCAGCAGCGTAGGCGGACAGGGGGGGCACACTGAAGCTTTCTTT
CASSVGGQGGHTEAFF
>NA|TRBV5-1|TRBJ2-2|NA
TGCGCCAGCAGCTTGATGCGGGGCGGCGGGGAGCTGTTTTTT
CASSLMRGGGELFF
>NA|TRBV24-1|TRBJ2-2|NA
TGTGCCACCAGGAGGGGGGGAGCGGGGATAAACACCGGGGAGCTGTTTTTT
CATRRGGAGINTGELFF
>TRBD2|TRBV19|TRBJ2-3|medium-sized
TGTGCCAGTAGTATGGGACTACCTCAGACCACAGATACGCAGTATTTT
CASSMGLPQTTDTQYF
>NA|TRBV5-6|TRBJ2-5|few
TGTGCCAGCAGCTTGACAATCCTAGCGAGGCAAGAGACCCAGTACTTC
CASSLTILARQETQYF
>NA|TRBV7-2|TRBJ2-1|many
TGTGCCAGCAGCCCGGACTGGAATGAGCAGTTCTTC
CASSPDWNEQFF
>NA|TRBV28|TRBJ2-5|many
TGTGCCAGCAGTTTAATAAGAGAGACCCAGTACTTC
CASSLIRETQYF
>NA|TRBV7-2|TRBJ1-4|NA
TGTGCCAGCAGAATTGGGGGGTGGCTGTTTTTT
CASRIGGWLFF
>TRBD2|TRBV10-3|TRBJ2-3|few
TGTGCCATCAGCTTGGGAGGGGCTAGCACAGATACGCAGTATTTT
CAISLGGASTDTQYF